This T cell receptor (beta chain) was profiled in a study of blood T cell repertoires in COVID-19. Overall study: Whether acute or convalescent, the COVID-19 samples came from the United States, Italy and Spain.

This CDR3 contains 13 residues. V dropped 10 bases and J dropped 5 bases, with 17 bases sitting between them. CDR1 MNHEY and CDR2 SVGAGI come from the germline V gene. Authors' data handling: Estimated nucleated cell counts came from reference gene primer amplification. Only in-frame clones appear in the TCRdb table, and some are missing; sequencing was by immunoSEQ multiplex PCR. The DNA was the basis for D and trimming; V, J and clone size are from that table. This table has around 380,000 clones, roughly 86% appearing once. This clone was detected once. Participant age was about 18 to 89 years, and participants resided in about 25 US areas. Participants reported their clinical history, and cohort assignment relied on those reports.

The TCR originated in a man aged 25-45 years who had recovered from COVID-19. The specimen was PBMCs or T cells enriched from blood (not recorded which). The genes are TRBV6-5 and TRBJ1-1; D is uncertain. In nucleotides, the CDR3 is TGTGCCACCCTCCGAGTCGGCGGAACTGAAGCTTTCTTT. The encoded protein is CATLRVGGTEAFF.